The 7 T cell receptor beta chains reported below all come from one sample, sequenced in a study of vaccination effects on CD4 cells after COVID-19. No antigens are known for them. ViraFEST expansion of antigen-specific CD4+ T cells with viral peptide pools preceded sequencing. Scientists isolated CD4+ T cells after an approximately 10-day culture period ended. Everyone in the study got two shots of either the BNT162b2 or mRNA-1273 vaccine. TCRdb keeps only in-frame clones here, not all; method: immunoSEQ multiplex PCR. The sample lists 60,000 to 85,000 clones, around two thirds occurring once. Sequencing was performed on CD4+ T cells from PBMCs cultured with HCoV-229E spike peptides, taken after COVID-19 vaccination. Source of these receptors: a human donor who received a COVID-19 vaccine.

The sample holds one count of this clone. The chain joins TRBV6-5 to TRBJ2-3, with no clear D. This CDR3 spans 14 amino acids. Germline V gene sequence: CDR1 MNHEY, CDR2 SVGAGI. V was cut by 0 bases and J by 1 base, with 5 bases left in between. CDR3 loop: CASSYSPRTDTQYF. CDR3 bases: TGTGCCAGCAGTTACTCTCCGCGCACAGATACGCAGTATTTT.

The chain has TRBV9 and TRBJ2-3; 12 bases are shared with TRBD2. The J segment lost 3 bases and the V segment lost 0 bases, leaving 2 bases of the junction unmatched. CDR3 length: 16 amino acids. Germline V gene lookup returns CDR1 SGDLS and CDR2 YYNGEE. This chain's CDR3 is CASSVVLAGGTDTQYF. CDR3 bases: TGTGCCAGCAGCGTAGTCCTAGCGGGGGGGACAGATACGCAGTATTTT.

This clone was seen just once. CDR3 bases: TGTGCCAGCAGTTCGCCGGCCGTCGGGATCAGGGAGAATGAGCAGTTCTTC. Amino acid sequence: CASSSPAVGIRENEQFF. The rearrangement links TRBV28 to TRBJ2-1; either TRBD1 or TRBD2 may fit D (5 bases each). The CDR3 length is 17 residues. Germline lookup yields CDR1 MDHEN and CDR2 SYDVKM. The V gene lost 4 bases and the J gene lost 7 bases, with 23 bases spanning the gap.

The rearrangement links TRBV6-5 to TRBJ2-1; either TRBD1 or TRBD2 may fit D (6 bases each). In germline, CDR1 is MNHEY, CDR2 SVGAGI. Trimming stripped 4 bases from V and 4 bases from J, with 11 bases between. This CDR3 is built from 14 residues. The CDR3 coding sequence is TGTGCCAGCAGTTTCAGGGGAGGATACAATGAGCAGTTCTTC. Its translation: CASSFRGGYNEQFF.

The V call is TRBV6-2 or TRBV6-3, the J call TRBJ2-5; 11 bases fit TRBD1. V lost 5 bases, J lost 5 bases, and 7 bases stayed unmatched. Germline CDR1 reads MNHEY; CDR2 reads SVGEGT. This CDR3 is built from 15 residues. The CDR3 sequence is CASSLRDRGFETQYF. The CDR3 DNA reads as TGTGCCAGCAGTCTCCGGGACAGGGGGTTTGAGACCCAGTACTTC.

J is TRBJ2-2 and V is TRBV6-4, with D possibly being TRBD1 (5 bases). This CDR3 has 14 residues. V lost 7 bases, J lost 3 bases, and 12 bases lay in between. Germline V CDR1 and CDR2: MRHNA, SNTAGT. The CDR3 reads CASKGRWDTGELFF. CDR3 in DNA: TGTGCCAGCAAGGGGCGTTGGGACACCGGGGAGCTGTTTTTT.

This clone was seen once. This chain uses TRBV21-1 with TRBJ2-6; TRBD1 reflects the table's D call only, with no check against the DNA. TRBV21-1 is a pseudogene locus. The length of the CDR3 is 23 residues. The CDR3 loop is CASSKGGMTGILPSFSGANVLTF. As DNA, the CDR3 is TGTGCCAGCAGCAAAGGGGGAATGACAGGAATCCTTCCCTCTTTTTCTGGGGCCAACGTCCTGACTTTC.